This T cell receptor (beta chain) was recorded in a study of T-cell reconstitution after alpha-beta-depleted transplantation in children. As it was prepared, the TCRbeta library received unique molecular identifiers. Via MiXCR, TCRdb re-called the PCR reads, giving one row per CDR3 protein. The table includes about 610,000 distinct CDR3 sequences, over 9.5% detected once. CDR3 length: 15 residues. Germline loops: CDR1 LGHDT, CDR2 YNNKEL (reference sequence). As concerns this clonotype: One junction end disagrees with the germline gene, perhaps due to a read error.

Specimen: PBMCs from the stem cell graft donor, collected from the stem cell graft. The chain uses TRBV3-1 and TRBJ2-1; 9 positions match TRBD2. The sequence was collected from a human donor who donated a stem cell graft to a child with acute myeloid leukemia. CDR3 DNA: TGTGCCAGCGGCCAAGTTGGCGGGAGGGCCAATGAGCAGTTCTTC. Its translation is CASGQVGGRANEQFF.